This T cell receptor beta chain originates from a study of T cells in Graves' hyperthyroidism and ophthalmopathy. Template material for amplifying TCR beta CDR3 regions consisted of RNA transcripts. A set of HTBI primers served as the primers for a first-round RT-PCR of the TCR CDR3. Each CDR3 protein is one row after TCRdb ran MiXCR on the multiplex PCR reads. The sample includes hundreds of thousands of distinct CDR3 sequences, 20% of them seen just once. Study outcomes and limitations: Within blood appeared most thyroid clonotypes that had expanded above 0.001.

Germline lookup yields CDR1 SGHRS and CDR2 YFSETQ. This CDR3 comprises 17 residues. A remark on this clonotype: Antigen unknown. The junction differs from germline at one of its ends, possibly a read error.

The receptor comes from a man aged 35 to 55 with Graves' ophthalmopathy. The sequenced material came from blood. V usage is TRBV5-1 and J usage is TRBJ2-2, with 8 bases matching TRBD1. CDR3 loop: CASSPGQGGTDTGEPFF. CDR3 bases: TGCGCCAGCAGCCCAGGACAGGGAGGAACGGACACCGGGGAGCCGTTTTTT.